Sequencing of this TCR beta chain was carried out in a study of blood T cell repertoires in COVID-19. In its sample, this clone was seen once. This table comes from immunoSEQ multiplex PCR, and its TCRdb copy is limited to in-frame clones, with some not included. The sample has 74,000 or so clones, 88% seen once. The sequence derives from a human donor in a cohort sampled during active COVID-19. The sequencing sample was made of peripheral blood.

For the CDR3, the DNA is TGTGCCAGCAGTTACTCAAGGGGCCTCGGCGGCAATGAGCAGTTCTTC. Translated: CASSYSRGLGGNEQFF. J is TRBJ2-1 and V is TRBV6-5, with TRBD1 as a possible D gene (5 bases). Germline V gene sequence: CDR1 MNHEY, CDR2 SVGAGI. The germline V and J ends were trimmed by 0 bases and 6 bases, with 15 bases remaining between them. This CDR3 is 16 amino acids long.